The 24 T cell receptor beta chains below were found in one sample sequenced in a study of blood T cell repertoires in COVID-19. The table came from immunoSEQ multiplex PCR; TCRdb's copy has only in-frame clones and leaves some out. The data show around 310,000 clones, 75% to 90% seen once. Input material: PBMCs or T cells enriched from blood (not recorded which). The receptor source for this set is a woman between 35 and 50 years old who had recovered from COVID-19.

A word on this clone: The sample contains more than one DNA sequence encoding this CDR3. The V gene is TRBV18, the J gene TRBJ1-1; 8 bases are shared with TRBD1. Trimming took 3 bases from V and 3 from J; bases not matched to a gene: 3. Germline values: CDR1 KGHSH, CDR2 LQKENI. The CDR3 is 14 residues long. The CDR3 DNA sequence: TGTGCCAGCTCACCGCAGGGGGCGGACACTGAAGCTTTCTTT. Its protein product is CASSPQGADTEAFF.

The J gene is TRBJ1-1, the V gene TRBV19, with TRBD1 as a possible D gene (5 bases). Germline V gene lookup returns CDR1 LNHDA and CDR2 SQIVND (reference sequence). V was clipped by 7 bases and J by 5 bases, with 8 bases between them. This CDR3 has 11 amino acids. The CDR3: CASKGPTEAFF. Here the CDR3 DNA reads TGTGCCAGTAAGGGGCCGACTGAAGCTTTCTTT.

This clone turned up a few times. This chain links TRBV5-1 with TRBJ2-3, with D possibly being TRBD2 (6 bases). The V end lost 5 bases, the J end lost 2 bases, and 9 bases lay between the germline ends. The CDR3 sequence is 13 residues long. Per the germline V gene, CDR1 is SGHRS and CDR2 is YFSETQ. The CDR3 here is CASSRRDTDTQYF. In DNA form, the CDR3 reads TGCGCCAGCAGTAGGCGGGACACAGATACGCAGTATTTT.

A few counts support this clone. V usage is TRBV19 and J usage is TRBJ2-2, with 15 bases matching TRBD2. CDR1 is LNHDA, CDR2 SQIVND, per germline (reference sequence). V lost 4 bases to trimming and J lost 4 bases; unmatched junction nucleotides: 7. CDR3 length: 18 residues. The CDR3 region is CASSRGGLAGGVTGELFF. The CDR3 coding sequence is TGTGCCAGTAGTAGGGGGGGACTAGCGGGAGGAGTCACCGGGGAGCTGTTTTTT.

The chain links TRBV9 to TRBJ1-1, with D possibly being TRBD1 (6 bases). The germline V gene has CDR1 SGDLS and CDR2 YYNGEE. The V end lost 3 bases, the J end lost 7 bases, and 13 bases lay between the germline ends. There are 13 residues in the CDR3. The CDR3 coding sequence is TGTGCCAGCAGCGGATCACAGGGCCTTGAAGCTTTCTTT. As protein: CASSGSQGLEAFF.

CDR3 sequence: CASSPTSGGTGELFF. Written as DNA, the CDR3 is TGTGCCAGCAGCCCGACTAGCGGGGGAACCGGGGAGCTGTTTTTT. The chain carries TRBV11-3 and TRBJ2-2; 12 bases map to TRBD2. The CDR3 is made up of 15 amino acids. The germline V gene encodes CDR1 SGHNT and CDR2 YENEEA. J gave up 5 bases and V 5 bases, and 3 bases lay outside the gene matches.

The rearrangement joins TRBV15 to TRBJ1-2; possible D gene TRBD1, 5 bases. This CDR3 contains 15 residues. The V end was cut by 2 bases, the J end by 4 bases, with 14 bases between. The germline CDR1 and CDR2 sequences are LNHNV and YYDKDF (reference sequence). CDR3 protein: CATSRIDGTSYGYTF. DNA of the CDR3: TGTGCCACCAGCAGAATTGACGGGACTTCCTATGGCTACACCTTC.

CDR3 bases: TGTGCCACCAGCATTGGGACAGGGGGTGGCTACACCTTC. Translating gives CATSIGTGGGYTF. This chain links TRBV15 with TRBJ1-2; TRBD1 aligns across 11 bases. This CDR3 is 13 amino acids long. V shed 4 bases, J shed 7 bases, and the junction held 2 bases outside the gene matches. Germline V gene sequence: CDR1 LNHNV, CDR2 YYDKDF (reference sequence). Complete variable domain (other parts from reference TRBV15 and TRBJ1-2): DAMVIQNPRYQVTQFGKPVTLSCSQTLNHNVMYWYQQKSSQAPKLLFHYYDKDFNNEADTPDNFQSRRPNTSFCFLDIRSPGLGDTAMYLCATSIGTGGGYTFGSGTRLTVV.

The chain has TRBV18 and TRBJ1-3; 7 bases are a match to TRBD1. CDR1 and CDR2 from the germline V gene are KGHSH and LQKENI. The CDR3 is made up of 13 amino acids. With 3 bases clipped from V and 6 bases from J, the junction kept 2 bases outside the gene matches. CDR3 sequence (DNA): TGTGCCAGCTCACCTGGGACAGAAAACACCATATATTTT. Translated, it gives CASSPGTENTIYF. The full variable domain, its missing parts supplied by reference TRBV18 and TRBJ1-3, is NAGVMQNPRHLVRRRGQEARLRCSPMKGHSHVYWYRQLPEEGLKFMVYLQKENIIDESGMPKERFSAEFPKEGPSILRIQQVVRGDSAAYFCASSPGTENTIYFGEGSWLTVV.

The rearrangement joins TRBV3-1 (or the pseudogene TRBV3-2) to TRBJ2-6, with 7 bases that match TRBD1. V lost 4 bases, J lost 2 bases, and 2 bases stayed unmatched. Germline V lookup: CDR1 LGHDT, CDR2 YNNKEL (reference sequence). This CDR3 is 15 amino acids long. This CDR3 reads CASSLQGAGANVLTF. The CDR3 coding sequence is TGTGCCAGCAGCCTCCAGGGGGCTGGGGCCAACGTCCTGACTTTC.

The chain carries TRBV13 and TRBJ1-5; D is perhaps TRBD1 (5 bases). Germline V lookup: CDR1 PRHDT, CDR2 FYEKMQ (reference sequence). Trimming shortened V by 2 bases and J by 0 bases, and 8 bases separated the two germline ends. This CDR3 is built from 15 residues. CDR3 protein: CASSLQGDSNQPQHF. The CDR3 DNA follows: TGTGCCAGCAGCTTACAAGGGGATAGCAATCAGCCCCAGCATTTT. The full variable domain, with the rest looked up from reference TRBV13 and TRBJ1-5, is AAGVIQSPRHLIKEKRETATLKCYPIPRHDTVYWYQQGPGQDPQFLISFYEKMQSDKGSIPDRFSAQQFSDYHSELNMSSLELGDSALYFCASSLQGDSNQPQHFGDGTRLSIL.

The CDR3 here is CASSGGTGDNQPQHF. The CDR3 DNA reads TGTGCCAGCAGCGGCGGGACAGGGGACAATCAGCCCCAGCATTTT. The chain recombines TRBV9 with TRBJ1-5; 10 bases fit TRBD1. The CDR3 extends over 15 amino acids. The J segment lost 3 bases and the V segment lost 3 bases, leaving 3 bases of the junction unmatched. Germline V gives CDR1 SGDLS, CDR2 YYNGEE.

This clone showed up just once. This sequence joins TRBV6-5 and TRBJ2-7; D possibly corresponds to TRBD2 (6 bases). CDR1 is MNHEY and CDR2 is SVGAGI in the germline V gene. The CDR3 has 14 amino acids. Trimming stripped 2 bases from V and 6 bases from J, with 14 bases between. CDR3 protein: CASSYDGGAGEQYF. CDR3 bases: TGTGCCAGCAGTTACGATGGGGGAGCGGGCGAGCAGTACTTC.

The genes are TRBV7-2 and TRBJ2-7; the match to TRBD1 covers 7 bases. In germline, CDR1 is SGHTA, CDR2 FQGNSA. This CDR3 is built from 15 residues. V dropped 4 bases and J dropped 5; count of bases not matched to a gene: 11. The CDR3: CASSSKTGSWDEQYF. In DNA, the CDR3 is TGTGCCAGCAGCTCTAAGACAGGGTCTTGGGACGAGCAGTACTTC.

This chain uses TRBV28 with TRBJ2-2, with 10 bases aligning to TRBD2. The trim removed 3 bases at V and 4 bases at J, leaving 5 bases unmatched. CDR1 and CDR2 from the germline V gene are MDHEN and SYDVKM. This CDR3 region has 16 residues. This CDR3 is CASSFPSGGTTGELFF. CDR3 DNA sequence: TGTGCCAGCAGTTTCCCTAGCGGGGGAACCACCGGGGAGCTGTTTTTT.

The rearrangement links TRBV9 to TRBJ1-5; D ambiguous. The CDR3 length is 17 residues. Trimming removed 1 base at V and 2 bases at J, with 16 bases between. Germline loops: CDR1 SGDLS, CDR2 YYNGEE. The CDR3 nucleotides read TGTGCCAGCAGCGTAACAGAGAAAACGAGCCGCAATCAGCCCCAGCATTTT. It yields the protein CASSVTEKTSRNQPQHF.

This sequence joins TRBV4-3 and TRBJ2-2; weak D call: TRBD1 (5 bases). Germline V gene sequence: CDR1 LGHNA, CDR2 YSLEER. The CDR3 length is 16 residues. V lost 0 bases, J lost 2 bases, and 10 bases lay in between. In DNA, the CDR3 is TGCGCCAGCAGCCAAGATACCCAGGGAAACACCGGGGAGCTGTTTTTT. This gives the protein CASSQDTQGNTGELFF.

V gene TRBV7-9 combines with J gene TRBJ1-2, with 10 bases identical to TRBD1. CDR3 length: 14 residues. Per germline, CDR1 SEHNR and CDR2 FQNEAQ (reference sequence). V shed 4 bases, J shed 4 bases, and the junction held 3 bases outside the gene matches. In nucleotides, the CDR3 is TGTGCCAGCAGCTCGACAGGGGGCGTCTATGGCTACACCTTC. This codes for CASSSTGGVYGYTF.

This rearrangement joins TRBV6-1 to TRBJ1-5; the D is unclear. CDR3 length: 14 residues. Germline V lookup: CDR1 MNHNS, CDR2 SASEGT. The V gene lost 0 bases and the J gene lost 1 base, with 4 bases spanning the gap. The CDR3 is CASSEAGSNQPQHF. For the CDR3, the DNA is TGTGCCAGCAGTGAAGCCGGGAGCAATCAGCCCCAGCATTTT.

J is TRBJ2-1 and V is TRBV25-1; 7 bases match TRBD2. Germline CDR1 is MGHDK and CDR2 is SYGVNS. CDR3 length: 15 amino acids. J gave up 5 bases and V 3 bases, and 7 bases lay outside the gene matches. The CDR3 reads CASSDPVGGDNEQFF. The DNA for the CDR3 is TGTGCCAGCAGTGACCCGGTGGGGGGGGACAATGAGCAGTTCTTC.

The chain has TRBV27 and TRBJ1-2; TRBD1 matches at 8 bases. V lost 3 bases, J lost 3 bases, and 6 bases stayed unmatched. This CDR3 has 15 residues. Germline lookup yields CDR1 MNHEY and CDR2 SMNVEV (reference sequence). CDR3 bases: TGTGCCAGCAGTTTGCTGCAGGGGGCAGACTATGGCTACACCTTC. As protein: CASSLLQGADYGYTF.

V usage is TRBV2 and J usage is TRBJ2-7; a possible D gene is TRBD1 (5 bases). There are 14 residues in the CDR3. The V gene lost 2 bases and the J gene lost 2 bases, with 10 bases spanning the gap. Looked up from germline, CDR1 is SNHLY and CDR2 is FYNNEI. Written as DNA, the CDR3 is TGTGCCAGCAGTGAATCGCGACAGACCTACGAGCAGTACTTC. It encodes CASSESRQTYEQYF.

This clone was picked up one time. This sequence joins TRBV7-3 and TRBJ2-3; unclear D gene. Germline V lookup: CDR1 SGHTA, CDR2 FQGTGA. There are 14 residues in the CDR3. Deletions cut 2 bases from V and 6 bases from J, with 12 bases between. CDR3 region: CASSLEYPGDTQYF. The CDR3 DNA sequence: TGTGCCAGCAGCTTAGAGTACCCCGGGGATACGCAGTATTTT.

This chain joins TRBV7-2 and TRBJ1-1, with TRBD1 identical over 9 bases. Germline CDR1 is SGHTA and CDR2 is FQGNSA. The junction had 5 bases not matched to a gene; V was cut back by 5 bases and J by 4 bases. This CDR3 is 14 amino acids long. CDR3 sequence (DNA): TGTGCCAGCAGCGTAACAGGGGGCCGCACTGAAGCTTTCTTT. It is translated as CASSVTGGRTEAFF. The entire variable domain, with the rest obtained from reference TRBV7-2 and TRBJ1-1, is as follows: GAGVSQSPSNKVTEKGKDVELRCDPISGHTALYWYRQSLGQGLEFLIYFQGNSAPDKSGLPSDRFSAERTGGSVSTLTIQRTQQEDSAVYLCASSVTGGRTEAFFGQGTRLTVV.